A selection of T cell receptor beta chains follows, all from one sample in a study of T-cell reconstitution after alpha-beta-depleted transplantation in children. Using its own MiXCR run on the PCR reads, TCRdb lists one record per CDR3 protein. The sample records hundreds of thousands of distinct CDR3 sequences, roughly 25% being singletons. The sample in question was PBMCs, mostly from graft donor cells, obtained 360 days after TCRalphabeta/CD19-depleted stem cell transplant. The source is a female patient aged 2-9 years who had a stem cell transplant for congenital amegakaryocytic thrombocytopenia, so the T cells may come from the graft donor. Both conserved end residues are part of each CDR3. The D gene is left open where the match is weak. Where a row states a size, it is once, few, many or the class of an expanded clone; other rows omit it.

d_call: TRBD2; clone_size: .; j_call: TRBJ2-7; cdr3_length: 15; v_call: TRBV19; cdr3_aa: CASSKKRDQAYEQYF; cdr3_nt: TGTGCCAGTAGTAAGAAGCGGGACCAAGCCTACGAGCAGTACTTC
d_call: TRBD1; clone_size: few; j_call: TRBJ1-1; cdr3_length: 15; v_call: TRBV6-1; cdr3_aa: CASSLKGARNTEAFF; cdr3_nt: TGTGCCAGCAGCCTCAAGGGGGCTAGGAACACTGAAGCTTTCTTT
d_call: TRBD2; clone_size: few; j_call: TRBJ2-5; cdr3_length: 16; v_call: TRBV4-1; cdr3_aa: CASSQRTSGSRETQYF; cdr3_nt: TGCGCCAGCAGCCAAAGGACTAGCGGGAGTCGAGAGACCCAGTACTTC
d_call: .; clone_size: .; j_call: TRBJ1-5; cdr3_length: 19; v_call: TRBV3-2; cdr3_aa: CTFSLLNRGFSYSNQPQHF; cdr3_nt: TGTACCTTCAGTTTATTGAACAGGGGGTTCTCTTATAGCAATCAGCCCCAGCATTTT
d_call: .; clone_size: few; j_call: TRBJ2-3; cdr3_length: 16; v_call: TRBV28; cdr3_aa: CASRSEHSASTDTQYF; cdr3_nt: TGTGCCAGCAGATCCGAACATAGCGCCAGCACAGATACGCAGTATTTT
d_call: TRBD1; clone_size: .; j_call: TRBJ2-7; cdr3_length: 15; v_call: TRBV4-2; cdr3_aa: CASSHGQGPRYEQYF; cdr3_nt: TGTGCCAGCAGCCACGGACAGGGGCCCAGATACGAGCAGTACTTC
d_call: TRBD1; clone_size: .; j_call: TRBJ1-3; cdr3_length: 16; v_call: TRBV18; cdr3_aa: CDSSPAGTGVLNTIYF; cdr3_nt: TGTGACAGCTCACCTGCCGGGACAGGGGTACTGAACACCATATATTTT
d_call: TRBD2; clone_size: .; j_call: TRBJ2-2; cdr3_length: 16; v_call: TRBV3-1; cdr3_aa: CASSQDGRFNTGELFF; cdr3_nt: TGTGCCAGCAGCCAAGACGGGAGGTTTAACACCGGGGAGCTGTTTTTT
d_call: .; clone_size: few; j_call: TRBJ2-3; cdr3_length: 16; v_call: TRBV10-1; cdr3_aa: CASSVSPDLTTDTQYF; cdr3_nt: TGCGCCAGCAGTGTTTCCCCGGACCTCACCACAGATACGCAGTATTTT
d_call: .; clone_size: few; j_call: TRBJ2-2; cdr3_length: 16; v_call: TRBV6-1; cdr3_aa: CASSRLLAGATGELFF; cdr3_nt: TGTGCCAGCAGTCGTTTGTTGGCAGGGGCCACCGGGGAGCTGTTTTTT
d_call: TRBD1; clone_size: .; j_call: TRBJ2-7; cdr3_length: 15; v_call: TRBV5-1; cdr3_aa: CASSLAQGALWEQYF; cdr3_nt: TGCGCCAGCAGCTTGGCCCAGGGGGCGCTTTGGGAGCAGTACTTC
d_call: .; clone_size: .; j_call: TRBJ2-1; cdr3_length: 16; v_call: TRBV30; cdr3_aa: CAWIPSGLLVYNEQFF; cdr3_nt: TGTGCCTGGATCCCGTCGGGGCTATTGGTCTACAATGAGCAGTTCTTC
d_call: .; clone_size: .; j_call: TRBJ1-2; cdr3_length: 12; v_call: TRBV24-1; cdr3_aa: CATSDFNYGYTF; cdr3_nt: TGTGCCACCAGTGATTTCAACTATGGCTACACCTTC
d_call: TRBD2; clone_size: few; j_call: TRBJ2-3; cdr3_length: 17; v_call: TRBV6-1; cdr3_aa: CASSSLGLAGVADTQYF; cdr3_nt: TGTGCCAGCAGCTCCCTCGGACTAGCGGGAGTGGCGGATACGCAGTATTTT
d_call: .; clone_size: few; j_call: TRBJ1-1; cdr3_length: 15; v_call: TRBV29-1; cdr3_aa: CSVEEGQSPWGEAFF; cdr3_nt: TGCAGCGTTGAAGAGGGGCAGTCGCCTTGGGGTGAAGCTTTCTTT
d_call: TRBD1; clone_size: few; j_call: TRBJ1-2; cdr3_length: 14; v_call: TRBV5-6; cdr3_aa: CASSLDRTGVGYTF; cdr3_nt: TGTGCCAGCAGCTTGGACAGGACAGGGGTTGGCTACACCTTC